This is a list of T cell receptor beta chains from one sample in a study of blood T cells in healthy people across ages. TCRdb reanalysed the 5' RACE reads using MiXCR and keeps one entry per CDR3 protein. The sample holds some 760,000 distinct CDR3 sequences, 25% seen once. These same data were also listed under a study on T cells of mothers and their children.

The sample was blood. These receptors were taken from a boy between 10 and 17 years old in good health. CDR3s include the opening cysteine and the closing phenylalanine or tryptophan. A D gene is named only where the DNA matches it firmly. The size of a clone is reported for some rows only, either as once, few or many, or as a class for expanded clones.

d_call,j_call,v_call,clone_size,cdr3_aa,cdr3_nt
NA,TRBJ1-5,TRBV20-1,NA,CSARVGRNQPQHF,TGCAGTGCTAGAGTCGGGCGTAATCAGCCCCAGCATTTT
NA,TRBJ2-3,TRBV20-1,few,CSARFLGPQYF,TGCAGTGCTAGGTTTTTGGGACCGCAGTATTTT
NA,TRBJ1-1,TRBV4-1,few,CASSQEAFPGHTEAFF,TGCGCCAGCAGCCAAGAGGCCTTTCCGGGTCATACCGAAGCTTTCTTT
NA,TRBJ2-3,TRBV10-3,NA,CAISGTDTQYF,TGTGCCATCAGTGGTACAGATACGCAGTATTTT
TRBD1,TRBJ2-5,TRBV5-6,few,CASSLSSRGFLETQYF,TGTGCCAGCAGCTTGTCCAGCAGGGGGTTTTTAGAGACCCAGTACTTC
NA,TRBJ1-3,TRBV7-2,few,CASSLSGSTGNTIYF,TGTGCCAGCAGCTTATCAGGGAGCACTGGAAACACCATATATTTT
TRBD1,TRBJ2-7,TRBV28,few,CASSLFRDRGFTIYEQYF,TGTGCCAGCAGTTTATTTCGGGACAGGGGTTTTACGATCTACGAGCAGTACTTC
NA,TRBJ2-5,TRBV5-1,NA,CASSSATEETQYF,TGCGCCAGCAGCTCAGCGACAGAAGAGACCCAGTACTTC
NA,TRBJ2-4,TRBV7-2,NA,CASRSEKNIQYF,TGTGCCAGCAGGTCGGAAAAAAACATTCAGTACTTC
TRBD1,TRBJ2-5,TRBV24-1,NA,CATARTGGQEAQYF,TGTGCCACCGCTAGGACAGGGGGCCAAGAGGCCCAGTACTTC
NA,TRBJ2-7,TRBV29-1,once,CSVDSDEPTYEQYF,TGCAGCGTTGATTCGGACGAACCGACCTACGAGCAGTACTTC
NA,TRBJ2-5,TRBV2,NA,CASTGDSRMTQETQYF,TGTGCCAGCACAGGCGACAGCCGAATGACCCAAGAGACCCAGTACTTC
TRBD2,TRBJ2-5,TRBV9,NA,CASSALGLEGETQYF,TGTGCCAGCAGCGCGTTGGGACTAGAAGGGGAGACCCAGTACTTC
NA,TRBJ1-3,TRBV11-2,few,CASSPHRVSWGNTIYF,TGTGCCAGCAGCCCCCACAGGGTTTCGTGGGGAAACACCATATATTTT
TRBD1,TRBJ1-1,TRBV7-9,NA,CASSHSTGEGVEAFF,TGTGCCAGCAGCCACTCGACAGGGGAAGGAGTTGAAGCTTTCTTT
NA,TRBJ2-5,TRBV5-4,once,CASSYSGHLQETQYF,TGTGCCAGCAGCTATAGCGGACACCTTCAAGAGACCCAGTACTTC
TRBD2,TRBJ2-5,TRBV5-1,NA,CASSLARRSLAVPETQYF,TGCGCCAGCAGCTTGGCTAGAAGGTCTCTAGCGGTGCCAGAGACCCAGTACTTC
NA,TRBJ2-1,TRBV7-9,few,CASSLNALSYNEQFF,TGTGCCAGCAGCTTAAACGCCCTTTCCTACAATGAGCAGTTCTTC
TRBD2,TRBJ2-1,TRBV7-2,NA,CASTQGTSPYNEQFF,TGTGCCAGCACCCAGGGGACTAGCCCCTACAATGAGCAGTTCTTC
NA,TRBJ1-5,TRBV6-2/TRBV6-3,NA,CASSYSTRYQPQHF,TGTGCCAGCAGTTACTCGACCCGGTATCAGCCCCAGCATTTT
NA,TRBJ2-2,TRBV28,few,CASRSGLLNTGELFF,TGTGCCAGCAGGTCGGGACTTCTTAACACCGGGGAGCTGTTTTTT
TRBD1,TRBJ1-1,TRBV5-1,NA,CASSWTGESTEAFF,TGCGCCAGCAGCTGGACAGGAGAGTCCACTGAAGCTTTCTTT
NA,TRBJ2-2,TRBV2,few,CARGPNTGELFF,TGTGCCAGAGGGCCGAATACCGGGGAGCTGTTTTTT
NA,TRBJ2-7,TRBV7-9,NA,CASSLGANAHEQYF,TGTGCCAGCAGCTTAGGGGCGAACGCCCACGAGCAGTACTTC
NA,TRBJ2-5,TRBV11-2,many,CASSLDHGEETQYF,TGTGCCAGCAGCTTAGATCATGGGGAAGAGACCCAGTACTTC
NA,TRBJ2-7,TRBV4-1,many,CASSLRDTSYEQYF,TGCGCCAGCAGCCTCCGGGATACCTCCTACGAGCAGTACTTC
NA,TRBJ2-5,TRBV20-1,NA,CSATRLDGTQCF,TGCAGTGCTACCCGACTAGATGGGACCCAGTGCTTC
NA,TRBJ2-7,TRBV20-1,NA,CSAPGDGIEQYF,TGCAGTGCCCCAGGTGACGGGATCGAGCAGTACTTC
NA,TRBJ2-1,TRBV29-1,NA,CSVEVGPNEQFF,TGCAGCGTTGAAGTAGGGCCGAATGAGCAGTTCTTC
TRBD2,TRBJ2-1,TRBV2,few,CASTLAGAVNEQFF,TGTGCCAGCACCCTAGCGGGAGCTGTCAATGAGCAGTTCTTC
TRBD2,TRBJ2-5,TRBV27,many,CASRSGLAGVETQYF,TGTGCCAGCAGATCGGGGCTAGCGGGTGTAGAGACCCAGTACTTC
TRBD1,TRBJ2-6,TRBV29-1,few,CSVFNRGSNVLTF,TGCAGCGTATTTAACAGGGGATCGAACGTCCTGACTTTC
NA,TRBJ2-1,TRBV18,few,CASSSLLVSNEQFF,TGTGCCAGCTCATCCCTACTAGTTTCCAATGAGCAGTTCTTC
NA,TRBJ1-1,TRBV4-1,NA,CASSHQYRVNEAFF,TGCGCCAGCAGTCACCAATACAGGGTTAACGAAGCTTTCTTT
NA,TRBJ2-3,TRBV7-2,few,CASREGSYADTQYF,TGTGCCAGCAGAGAAGGGTCCTACGCAGATACGCAGTATTTT
NA,TRBJ2-2,TRBV7-3,NA,CASSPTPGLRSTGELFF,TGTGCCAGCAGCCCCACCCCGGGATTGCGGAGCACCGGGGAGCTGTTTTTT
TRBD2,TRBJ2-3,TRBV28,NA,CASSFLLAGSTSTDTQYF,TGTGCCAGCAGTTTCTTACTAGCGGGGAGTACTAGCACAGATACGCAGTATTTT
NA,TRBJ2-7,TRBV4-1,NA,CASSQVDGGNYEQYF,TGCGCCAGCAGCCAAGTGGACGGGGGAAACTACGAGCAGTACTTC
TRBD2,TRBJ2-1,TRBV7-3,NA,CASSPQGSSGARNEQFF,TGTGCCAGCAGCCCCCAGGGGAGTAGCGGGGCCAGGAATGAGCAGTTCTTC
NA,TRBJ2-5,TRBV2,NA,CASRIVETQYF,TGTGCCAGCAGGATTGTGGAGACCCAGTACTTC
NA,TRBJ2-5,TRBV13,many,CASSLTTQETQYF,TGTGCCAGCAGCTTAACGACCCAAGAGACCCAGTACTTC
NA,TRBJ2-7,TRBV28,NA,CASSSDPQYEQYF,TGTGCCAGCAGCTCCGACCCCCAGTACGAGCAGTACTTC
NA,TRBJ2-3,TRBV20-1,few,CSASLAYGTDTQYF,TGCAGTGCTAGTCTGGCTTACGGCACAGATACGCAGTATTTT
NA,TRBJ1-6,TRBV11-3,NA,CASTDGYNSPLHF,TGTGCCAGCACGGACGGGTATAATTCACCCCTCCACTTT
NA,TRBJ2-7,TRBV7-2,NA,CASSLGPGLTYEQYF,TGTGCCAGCAGCTTAGGCCCGGGACTTACCTACGAGCAGTACTTC